This T cell receptor (beta chain) emerged from a study of T cell repertoires in cytomegalovirus infection. Study-wide background: Epitope selection comprised recently identified HLA-C-restricted CMV epitopes and well-studied HLA-B-restricted CMV epitopes. Evidence of both CMV infection and a matching HLA type came from public TCR beta signatures.

This CDR3 contains 16 residues. V was shortened by 0 bases and J by 0 bases, with 11 bases between the two germline ends. Germline V gives CDR1 SGHTA, CDR2 FQGNSA. Comments on this clonotype: What it recognizes is unknown.

TCRdb analysed the reads with MiXCR anew, one entry per CDR3 protein. The sample includes 600,000 to 700,000 distinct CDR3 sequences, roughly 30% seen only once; the top ten take 15% to 20%. Study outcomes and limitations: CMV-specific TCR beta clonotypes restricted by HLA-C were the ones dominating the ex vivo response. Summed frequency of shared TCR beta families picked out CMV carriers who also had the relevant HLA.

The chain has TRBV7-2 and TRBJ1-2; D uncertain. Source: cultured PBMCs, taken from culture after CMV antigen stimulation. The sequence derives from a human donor in good health (CMV status not recorded). Some clones in this sample may be carry-over from other donors' samples. Here the CDR3 DNA reads TGTGCCAGCAGCTTAGCGAGTCCAGGAACTAACTATGGCTACACCTTC. Translation gives CASSLASPGTNYGYTF.